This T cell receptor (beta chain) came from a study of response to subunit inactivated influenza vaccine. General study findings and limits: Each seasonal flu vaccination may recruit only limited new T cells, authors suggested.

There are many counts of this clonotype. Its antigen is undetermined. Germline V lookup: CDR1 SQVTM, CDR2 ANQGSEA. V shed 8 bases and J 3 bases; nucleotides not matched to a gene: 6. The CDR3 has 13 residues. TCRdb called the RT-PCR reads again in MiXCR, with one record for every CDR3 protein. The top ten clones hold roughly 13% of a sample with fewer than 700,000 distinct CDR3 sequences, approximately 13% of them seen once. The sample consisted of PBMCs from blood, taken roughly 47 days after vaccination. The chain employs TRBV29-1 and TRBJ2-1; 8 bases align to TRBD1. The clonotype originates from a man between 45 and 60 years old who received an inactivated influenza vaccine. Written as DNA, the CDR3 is TGCAGCATCCGGGGGACAGGCTACAATGAGCAGTTCTTC. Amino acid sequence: CSIRGTGYNEQFF.